The entry below describes one T cell receptor beta chain. These data belong to a study of T cells in Graves' hyperthyroidism and ophthalmopathy. Germline trimming cut 11 bases from V and 0 bases from J; bases unmatched to any gene: 2. This CDR3 has 12 residues. Germline CDR1 and CDR2: SNHLY and FYNNEI. Amplified TCR beta CDR3 regions derived from RNA transcripts. Primed by the HTBI set, a first-round RT-PCR was run on the TCR CDR3. TCRdb processed the multiplex PCR reads anew with MiXCR; each CDR3 protein has one entry. The sample comprises some 440,000 distinct CDR3 sequences, about a sixth of which are singletons, and roughly 13% rests with the top ten.

This sequence joins TRBV2 and TRBJ2-7; 9 bases align to TRBD1. The sequence was collected from a woman aged 18-30 years with Graves' hyperthyroidism. Material: blood. CDR3 in amino acids: CAGTGPSYEQYF. In DNA, the CDR3 is TGTGCCGGGACAGGGCCCTCCTACGAGCAGTACTTC.